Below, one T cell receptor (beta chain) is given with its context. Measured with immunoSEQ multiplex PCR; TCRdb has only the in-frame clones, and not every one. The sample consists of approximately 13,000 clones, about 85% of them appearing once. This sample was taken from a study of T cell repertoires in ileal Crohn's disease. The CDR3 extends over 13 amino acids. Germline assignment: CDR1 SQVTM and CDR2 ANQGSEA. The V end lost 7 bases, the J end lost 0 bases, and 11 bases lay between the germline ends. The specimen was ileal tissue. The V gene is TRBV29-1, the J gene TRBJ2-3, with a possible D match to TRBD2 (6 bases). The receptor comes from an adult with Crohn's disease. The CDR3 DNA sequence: TGCAGCGCCGACCGGGGGAGCACAGATACGCAGTATTTT. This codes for CSADRGSTDTQYF.